This record covers a single TCR beta chain. Its matching antigen is unknown. This CDR3 is built from 13 residues. V gave up 9 bases and J gave up 6 bases; unmatched junction bases: 10. Germline V gene lookup returns CDR1 SGHAT and CDR2 FQNNGV. This sample was included in a study of CD8 T cells in Susac syndrome. It was treatment-naive patients with stable or active relapsing-remitting disease who made up the multiple sclerosis controls. The RNA, about 0.45 to 1 ug, was put through reverse transcription using random hexamers. An immunoSEQ multiplex PCR amplified TCR beta CDR3 over 54 Vbeta and 13 Jbeta. MiXCR, run by TCRdb on the immunoSEQ multiplex PCR reads, gives a single entry per CDR3 protein. Of about 150,000 distinct CDR3 sequences in the sample, approximately 96% were seen once. Overall study results and limits: It was acknowledged by the study that relatively few individuals were included in its TCR sequencing and HLA analysis.

This clonotype was sampled from a human donor with multiple sclerosis. The sample comprised CD8+ T cells from PBMCs. The chain employs TRBV11-2 and TRBJ2-7, with TRBD1 identical over 8 bases. CDR3: CASQGQGDVEQYF. Written as DNA, the CDR3 is TGTGCCAGTCAAGGACAGGGAGACGTCGAGCAGTACTTC.